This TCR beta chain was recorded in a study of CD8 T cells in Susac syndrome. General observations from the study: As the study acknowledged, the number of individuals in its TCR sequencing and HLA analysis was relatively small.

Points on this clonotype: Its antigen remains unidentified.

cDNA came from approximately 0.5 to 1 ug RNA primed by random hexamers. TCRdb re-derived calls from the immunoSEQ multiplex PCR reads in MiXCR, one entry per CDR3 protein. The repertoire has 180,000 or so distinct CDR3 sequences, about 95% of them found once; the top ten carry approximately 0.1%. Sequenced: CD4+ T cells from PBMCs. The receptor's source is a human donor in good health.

The chain's CDR3 is CATSSPGTSGSGEQFF. In DNA, the CDR3 is TGTGCCACCAGCAGCCCTGGGACTAGCGGGAGTGGTGAGCAGTTCTTC. This chain connects TRBV15 to TRBJ2-1; 14 nucleotides line up with TRBD2. Looked up from germline, CDR1 is LNHNV and CDR2 is YYDKDF (reference sequence). J was trimmed by 9 bases and V by 3 bases; bases with no gene match: 7. This CDR3 region has 16 residues.